The entry that follows covers one T cell receptor beta chain sequence. This entry belongs to a study of control samples from healthy donors and cancer patients. This CDR3 spans 14 amino acids. The V gene's germline CDR1 is ENHRY and CDR2 SYGVKD. Unmatched junction bases numbered 1, after V lost 2 bases and J lost 4 bases. Measured with immunoSEQ multiplex PCR; TCRdb has only the in-frame clones, and not every one. The sample holds about 57,000 clones, more than 85% seen once. The source is a man younger than 45 with colorectal cancer. This chain joins TRBV10-3 and TRBJ2-3; 9 bases are shared with TRBD1. The sample consisted of PBMCs. The CDR3 loop reads CAISETGGADTQYF. The DNA for the CDR3 is TGTGCCATCAGTGAGACAGGGGGCGCAGATACGCAGTATTTT.